This record concerns one TCR beta chain sequence. These data come from a study of cytotoxic CD8 clonotypes in ibrutinib-treated CLL. Trimming took off 0 bases at V and 6 bases at J, with 15 bases between the two ends. The CDR3 totals 15 residues. Germline CDR1 and CDR2: SGHAT and FQNNGV. Only in-frame clones appear in the TCRdb table, and some are missing; sequencing was by immunoSEQ multiplex PCR. The data contain fewer than 100,000 clones, just over 85% of them singletons. This sample comprised PBMCs, obtained before ibrutinib treatment. The rearrangement links TRBV11-2 to TRBJ2-7, with D perhaps TRBD2 (6 bases). The TCR sequence derives from a human donor with chronic lymphocytic leukemia. In nucleotides, the CDR3 is TGTGCCAGCAGCTTAGATTACGGGAGTCAGCTCGAGCAGTACTTC. Translated: CASSLDYGSQLEQYF.